This T cell receptor beta chain was sequenced for a study of T cell changes during pregnancy in multiple sclerosis (dated by TCRdb to the late 2010s). About the investigation overall: The study examined how the T cell repertoire changed over the course of pregnancy in women with multiple sclerosis.

The CDR3 goes from the cysteine to the phenylalanine over 14 residues. The read is trimmed to its CDR3 DNA, 42 bases read in frame from base 1. Compared with germline, V lacks 2 bases and J lacks 1 base; bases without a gene match: 0. According to the germline V gene, CDR1 reads MNHEY and CDR2 reads SVGAGI. Notes on this clone: What this receptor recognizes is not known. Per-base qualities were not stored, and no clone one base away is much larger.

The method behind the library was the immunoSEQ multiplex PCR assay. Imported from immuneACCESS, the table was reduced by TCRdb to in-frame sequences with V and J called. These copies leave out some clones; in studies compared against another copy, an unresolved V gene accounts for under half, and the cause of the remainder is not known. The sample records around 25,000 clones, around nine tenths of which are singletons. Together, the top ten hold roughly 8% of the sample. The chain employs TRBV6-5 and TRBJ1-1, and TRBD1 aligns with 8 junction nucleotides. Sequencing was performed on CD8+ T cells from peripheral blood mononuclear cells, taken in the second trimester of pregnancy. The TCR originated in a female donor with multiple sclerosis, enrolled in a pregnancy study. In nucleotides, the sequence is TGTGCCAGCAGTTACCAGGGGGCGAACACTGAAGCTTTCTTT. Its translation reads: CASSYQGANTEAFF.